This T cell receptor (beta chain) is drawn from a study of T cells in Graves' hyperthyroidism and ophthalmopathy. The study, taken as a whole, reports: Ophthalmopathy was distinguished from stable hyperthyroidism by 13 V-J signatures. Blood also held most thyroid clonotypes expanded beyond 0.001.

The V end lost 5 bases, the J end lost 0 bases, and 11 bases lay between the germline ends. The CDR3 has 14 amino acids. Germline values: CDR1 ENHRY, CDR2 SYGVKD. This clonotype was counted at least ten times. The antigen is unknown. RNA transcripts provided the source from which TCR beta CDR3 regions were amplified. A set of HTBI primers served as the primers for a first-round RT-PCR of the TCR CDR3. TCRdb re-called the multiplex PCR reads with MiXCR, one entry per CDR3 protein. In the table there are a few hundred thousand distinct CDR3 sequences, 15% to 20% of which are singletons. Input material: blood. The sequence was collected from a woman aged 18-29 years with Graves' ophthalmopathy. The rearrangement uses TRBV10-3 and TRBJ2-7; D call uncertain. CDR3 sequence reads: CAISPQVSSYEQYF. DNA for the CDR3: TGTGCCATCAGTCCCCAGGTGAGCTCCTACGAGCAGTACTTC.